A selection of T cell receptor beta chains follows, all from one sample in a study of control samples from healthy donors and cancer patients. Generated by immunoSEQ multiplex PCR, the TCRdb table keeps only in-frame clones and is missing some. Seen here are roughly 130,000 clones, about nine tenths observed once, and the top ten hold roughly 8.7%. The sequenced sample was blood. The origin of the receptors is a woman aged 25-40 years in good health. Each CDR3 is given with its conserved first and last residue. The D gene is left open where the match is weak. Only part of the rows carry a size: once, few, many, or a class if the clone is expanded.

V gene,D gene,J gene,clone size,CDR3 protein,CDR3 DNA
TRBV6-5,-,TRBJ1-1,few,CASSSPGKGTEAFF,TGTGCCAGCAGTTCGCCGGGCAAGGGGACTGAAGCTTTCTTT
TRBV19,-,TRBJ1-4,-,CASTPGPVSEKLFF,TGTGCCAGTACCCCTGGCCCCGTGAGTGAAAAACTGTTTTTT
TRBV5-8,TRBD1,TRBJ2-3,-,CASSLDRGSSSTDTQYF,TGTGCCAGCAGCTTGGACAGGGGATCCTCTAGCACAGATACGCAGTATTTT
TRBV5-1,TRBD1,TRBJ1-6,-,CASSLTGQGGLSSPLHF,TGCGCCAGCAGCTTGACGGGACAGGGTGGGCTCAGTTCACCCCTCCACTTT
TRBV5-1,TRBD1,TRBJ1-2,-,CASNFGRGISGYTF,TGCGCCAGCAATTTCGGCAGGGGGATCTCTGGCTACACCTTC
TRBV18,TRBD1,TRBJ2-7,-,CASSPLGQNEQYF,TGTGCCAGCTCACCTTTGGGACAGAACGAGCAGTACTTC
TRBV21-1,-,TRBJ1-2,-,CASSKPPDRLCYGYTF,TGTGCCAGCAGCAAACCTCCCGACAGGTTATGTTATGGCTACACCTTC
TRBV2,-,TRBJ2-4,-,CASSESGLAKNIQYF,TGTGCCAGCAGTGAATCGGGGTTAGCCAAAAACATTCAGTACTTC
TRBV7-2,-,TRBJ1-1,-,CASKTDGVGTEAFF,TGTGCCAGCAAGACCGACGGGGTGGGTACTGAAGCTTTCTTT
TRBV5-6,-,TRBJ1-2,-,CASSGGTAGYYGYTF,TGTGCCAGCAGCGGAGGGACGGCGGGCTACTATGGCTACACCTTC
TRBV29-1,TRBD2,TRBJ2-2,once,CSVGTSGNTGELFF,TGCAGCGTCGGGACTAGCGGGAACACCGGGGAGCTGTTTTTT
TRBV6-5,-,TRBJ2-1,-,CASKTTGWNEQFF,TGTGCCAGCAAGACCACAGGGTGGAATGAGCAGTTCTTC
TRBV5-1,TRBD2,TRBJ2-5,-,CASSLGLATVETQYF,TGCGCCAGCAGCTTGGGACTAGCGACGGTGGAGACCCAGTACTTC
TRBV5-1,-,TRBJ2-7,-,CASTSSGSYEQYF,TGCGCCAGCACCTCCAGCGGGTCTTACGAGCAGTACTTC
TRBV19,TRBD2,TRBJ2-3,-,CASSMPLAGASTDTQYF,TGTGCCAGTAGTATGCCCCTAGCGGGGGCTAGCACAGATACGCAGTATTTT
TRBV18,-,TRBJ1-6,-,CASSPGQAGSPLHF,TGTGCCAGCTCACCAGGACAAGCGGGTTCACCCCTCCACTTT
TRBV2,TRBD1,TRBJ1-5,few,CASRQGAPQPQHF,TGTGCCAGCAGACAGGGGGCGCCTCAGCCCCAGCATTTT
TRBV25-1,-,TRBJ1-1,-,CASTGNPNTEAFF,TGTGCCAGCACAGGCAACCCGAACACTGAAGCTTTCTTT
TRBV30,TRBD2,TRBJ2-5,-,CAWRQTSGRAFAQTQYF,TGTGCCTGGAGACAGACTAGCGGGAGGGCCTTCGCCCAGACCCAGTACTTC
TRBV7-8,-,TRBJ2-3,once,CASSPYPWTGTDTQYF,TGTGCCAGCAGCCCTTACCCCTGGACAGGCACAGATACGCAGTATTTT
TRBV2,TRBD1,TRBJ1-2,-,CASSEARTGLRGYTF,TGTGCCAGCAGTGAAGCGAGGACAGGGTTGCGGGGCTACACCTTC
TRBV5-1,TRBD2,TRBJ2-1,once,CASSFDSRTSGTNEQFF,TGCGCCAGCAGCTTTGACAGTCGGACTAGCGGGACCAATGAGCAGTTCTTC
TRBV4-1,-,TRBJ2-7,few,CASSQGKLSDEQYF,TGCGCCAGCAGCCAAGGCAAGCTCAGCGACGAGCAGTACTTC
TRBV9,-,TRBJ2-7,once,CASSAEHSETYEQYF,TGTGCCAGCAGCGCTGAACATAGCGAAACCTACGAGCAGTACTTC
TRBV28,-,TRBJ1-5,-,CASSWTASNQPQHF,TGTGCCAGCAGTTGGACAGCTAGCAATCAGCCCCAGCATTTT
TRBV5-6,-,TRBJ1-3,-,CASSLVGQGNTIYF,TGTGCCAGCAGCTTGGTGGGCCAGGGAAACACCATATATTTT
TRBV3-1/TRBV3-2,-,TRBJ1-4,-,CASSLNTGSNEKLFF,TGTGCCAGCAGCCTCAATACAGGGTCTAATGAAAAACTGTTTTTT
TRBV7-7,-,TRBJ2-1,-,CASSPNLAGTGGEQFF,TGTGCCAGCAGCCCCAACCTAGCGGGCACAGGGGGAGAGCAGTTCTTC
TRBV11-2,-,TRBJ2-2,-,CASSPGAANTGELFF,TGTGCCAGCAGCCCCGGGGCGGCGAACACCGGGGAGCTGTTTTTT